The rows below give T cell receptor beta chains drawn from one sample of a study of blood T cell repertoires in COVID-19. Assay: immunoSEQ multiplex PCR; the TCRdb copy retains only in-frame clones and omits some. The sample lists approximately 100,000 clones, 84% occurring once. The sample was peripheral blood. The receptor set was obtained from a man aged 55 to 70 with acute or convalescent COVID-19. CDR3s include the opening cysteine and the closing phenylalanine or tryptophan. Each record gives: J gene, D gene, clone size, V gene, CDR3 protein, CDR3 DNA. The D gene is left open where the match is weak. The size entry is marked missing in some rows and otherwise reads once, few, many or a size class.

TRBJ1-2,TRBD1,-,TRBV19,CASSPTGTGGFLGYTF,TGTGCCAGTAGTCCCACCGGGACAGGGGGCTTTCTTGGCTACACCTTC
TRBJ1-1,-,-,TRBV7-9,CASSWQQNTEAFF,TGTGCCAGCAGCTGGCAACAGAACACTGAAGCTTTCTTT
TRBJ2-3,-,-,TRBV6-4,CASSTSFTDTQYF,TGTGCCAGCAGTACAAGTTTCACAGATACGCAGTATTTT
TRBJ1-4,-,-,TRBV11-2,CASSLNEKLFF,TGTGCCAGCAGCCTGAATGAAAAACTGTTTTTT
TRBJ2-6,-,-,TRBV9,CASSPSGGDSGANVLTF,TGTGCCAGCTCTCCTAGTGGCGGTGACTCTGGGGCCAACGTCCTGACTTTC
TRBJ1-1,-,-,TRBV9,CASSSAGTEAFF,TGTGCCAGCTCATCGGCAGGCACTGAAGCTTTCTTT
TRBJ2-5,-,once,TRBV18,CASSRQETQYF,TGTGCCAGCTCCCGCCAAGAGACCCAGTACTTC
TRBJ2-5,-,-,TRBV18,CASSPLYSRTPQETQYF,TGTGCCAGCTCACCACTGTACTCGCGGACACCGCAAGAGACCCAGTACTTC
TRBJ1-6,TRBD1,-,TRBV15,CATSRVRTGGSPLHF,TGTGCCACCAGCAGAGTACGGACAGGAGGTTCACCCCTCCACTTT
TRBJ2-7,TRBD1,-,TRBV7-9,CASSHRDRSYEQYF,TGTGCCAGCAGCCACCGGGACAGGTCCTACGAGCAGTACTTC
TRBJ1-2,-,-,TRBV5-5,CASNRAPTDGGYTF,TGTGCCAGCAACAGGGCACCGACAGATGGTGGCTACACCTTC
TRBJ2-5,-,-,TRBV6-1,CASSETSGKLAQYF,TGTGCCAGCAGTGAAACCTCGGGGAAACTGGCCCAGTACTTC
TRBJ1-2,TRBD1,-,TRBV18,CASYTDRGNGYTF,TGTGCCAGCTACACTGACAGGGGCAATGGCTACACCTTC
TRBJ2-5,-,once,TRBV5-4,CASSSDRRETQYF,TGTGCCAGCAGCTCTGACAGGCGAGAGACCCAGTACTTC
TRBJ1-4,TRBD1,-,TRBV19,CASSIGQGTSVGKLFF,TGTGCCAGTAGTATCGGACAGGGCACTTCAGTGGGAAAACTGTTTTTT
TRBJ1-3,-,-,TRBV7-2,CASSYRGQIYF,TGTGCCAGCAGCTACCGAGGACAGATATATTTT
TRBJ1-5,-,few,TRBV6-2/TRBV6-3,CASSYRRGGDQPQHF,TGTGCCAGCAGTTACCGGAGGGGAGGGGATCAGCCCCAGCATTTT
TRBJ1-5,-,few,TRBV4-2,CASSQSLGSQPQHF,TGTGCCAGCAGCCAATCTCTGGGGAGTCAGCCCCAGCATTTT
TRBJ1-1,-,few,TRBV7-9,CASSKSVNTEAFF,TGTGCCAGCAGCAAGAGTGTTAACACTGAAGCTTTCTTT
TRBJ1-1,-,-,TRBV2,CASRKGGVINTEAFF,TGTGCCAGCCGGAAAGGGGGGGTCATTAACACTGAAGCTTTCTTT
TRBJ1-2,TRBD1,-,TRBV7-2,CASSSFGQGDYGYTF,TGTGCCAGCAGCTCTTTCGGACAGGGGGACTATGGCTACACCTTC
TRBJ1-6,-,few,TRBV6-6,CASSQRLTGNYNSPLHF,TGTGCCAGCAGTCAACGCCTCACAGGGAATTATAATTCACCCCTCCACTTT
TRBJ1-3,-,-,TRBV5-4,CASSPGSSGLSGNTIYF,TGTGCCAGCAGCCCTGGTTCCTCGGGTCTTTCTGGAAACACCATATATTTT
TRBJ1-5,-,-,TRBV28,CASSLDSNQPQHF,TGTGCCAGCAGTTTAGACAGTAATCAGCCCCAGCATTTT
TRBJ1-1,-,once,TRBV27,CASRKGGGTEAFF,TGTGCCAGCCGCAAAGGGGGGGGCACTGAAGCTTTCTTT
TRBJ2-5,-,-,TRBV18,CASSPPDRQQETQYF,TGTGCCAGCTCACCACCGGACAGACAGCAAGAGACCCAGTACTTC
TRBJ1-6,-,-,TRBV28,CASSAISPGISALHF,TGTGCCAGCAGTGCCATATCCCCAGGGATTTCGGCCCTCCACTTT
TRBJ1-1,TRBD1,-,TRBV19,CASRDRGLSTEAFF,TGTGCCAGTAGAGACAGGGGGCTGAGCACTGAAGCTTTCTTT
TRBJ2-3,TRBD1,once,TRBV24-1,CATRRQGSDTQYF,TGTGCCACCAGAAGACAGGGTTCAGATACGCAGTATTTT
TRBJ2-5,TRBD2,-,TRBV9,CASSVLAGRQETQYF,TGTGCCAGCAGCGTACTAGCGGGGAGACAAGAGACCCAGTACTTC
TRBJ2-2,-,-,TRBV28,CASSLGYRAGTGELFF,TGTGCCAGCAGTTTAGGTTACAGGGCAGGGACCGGGGAGCTGTTTTTT
TRBJ1-1,-,once,TRBV14,CASSPQINTEAFF,TGTGCCAGCAGCCCCCAGATAAACACTGAAGCTTTCTTT
TRBJ1-5,-,-,TRBV29-1,CSVEATQGQPQHF,TGCAGCGTTGAAGCGACGCAGGGGCAGCCCCAGCATTTT
TRBJ1-4,TRBD1,-,TRBV7-9,CASSSGGTAEKLFF,TGTGCCAGCAGCTCAGGCGGGACAGCTGAAAAACTGTTTTTT
TRBJ2-1,TRBD1,once,TRBV6-2/TRBV6-3,CASSPRDRGQNEQFF,TGTGCCAGCAGTCCCCGGGACAGGGGGCAAAATGAGCAGTTCTTC
TRBJ1-5,TRBD1,-,TRBV19,CASSTPGTGGQPQHF,TGTGCCAGTAGTACCCCCGGGACAGGGGGACAGCCCCAGCATTTT
TRBJ2-5,TRBD2,-,TRBV15,CATSRVRLAETQYF,TGTGCCACCAGCAGAGTGCGACTAGCTGAGACCCAGTACTTC
TRBJ1-5,-,-,TRBV28,CASSLGQHQHF,TGTGCCAGCAGTTTGGGACAACACCAGCATTTT
TRBJ2-1,-,once,TRBV7-9,CASSLVGFYNEQFF,TGTGCCAGCAGCTTAGTCGGTTTCTACAATGAGCAGTTCTTC
TRBJ1-5,TRBD1,-,TRBV2,CASSEGNRGQPQHF,TGTGCCAGCAGTGAAGGAAACAGGGGCCAGCCCCAGCATTTT
TRBJ1-6,-,-,TRBV6-2/TRBV6-3,CASSYVTSDSYNSPLHF,TGTGCCAGCAGTTATGTCACCTCGGACAGCTATAATTCACCCCTCCACTTT
TRBJ1-2,TRBD1,-,TRBV28,CASSSGRQGNGYTF,TGTGCCAGCAGTTCGGGGCGACAGGGGAATGGCTACACCTTC
TRBJ2-1,TRBD2,-,TRBV5-1,CASSLVVAGGGNEQFF,TGCGCCAGCAGCTTGGTTGTAGCGGGGGGAGGAAATGAGCAGTTCTTC
TRBJ1-1,-,-,TRBV5-4,CASSLGIGLNTEAFF,TGTGCCAGCAGCTTGGGTATCGGGTTGAACACTGAAGCTTTCTTT
TRBJ2-5,TRBD1,-,TRBV7-2,CASSSRTGGIETQYF,TGTGCCAGCAGCAGCAGGACAGGGGGGATAGAGACCCAGTACTTC
TRBJ2-3,-,-,TRBV5-5,CASSLDAGRRTDTQYF,TGTGCCAGCAGCTTGGATGCGGGGAGGAGGACAGATACGCAGTATTTT
TRBJ1-1,-,-,TRBV6-2/TRBV6-3,CASSFAGIFTEAFF,TGTGCCAGCAGTTTCGCGGGAATATTCACTGAAGCTTTCTTT
TRBJ2-2,-,-,TRBV12-5,CASGSRRGAGELFF,TGTGCTAGTGGTTCACGCCGGGGAGCCGGGGAGCTGTTTTTT
TRBJ1-1,-,once,TRBV28,CASRGALNTEAFF,TGTGCCAGCAGGGGGGCTCTGAACACTGAAGCTTTCTTT
TRBJ1-2,TRBD1,-,TRBV9,CASSVQGAGSGYTF,TGTGCCAGCAGCGTACAGGGGGCTGGAAGTGGCTACACCTTC
TRBJ2-3,-,-,TRBV7-9,CASSSDSHTDTQYF,TGTGCCAGCAGCTCGGACTCGCACACAGATACGCAGTATTTT
TRBJ1-1,TRBD1,-,TRBV19,CASSAPGQGRERNTEAFF,TGTGCCAGTAGCGCTCCGGGACAGGGTAGGGAGAGGAACACTGAAGCTTTCTTT
TRBJ1-6,-,-,TRBV6-5,CASSYRTSSPLHF,TGTGCCAGCAGTTACAGGACTAGCTCACCCCTCCACTTT
TRBJ1-2,TRBD1,-,TRBV7-9,CASSSRDRESGGYTF,TGTGCCAGCAGCAGCAGGGACAGGGAAAGCGGTGGCTACACCTTC